The T cell receptor beta chain under discussion was sequenced for a study of Graves' ophthalmopathy and Graves' hyperthyroidism. Findings and limits, study-wide: Blood also held most thyroid clonotypes expanded above 0.001 frequency.

Symptoms, serum thyroxine and TRAb, thyroid ultrasound, and orbital computed tomography formed the diagnostic basis. Germline CDR1 reads SGHVS; CDR2 reads FQNEAQ. V lost 11 bases and J lost 3; bases outside the gene matches: 14. This CDR3 has 15 residues. This clonotype was seen only once. Its target is not known. TCR beta CDR3 regions were amplified from RNA transcripts. First-round RT-PCR used HTBI primers; second-round multiplex PCR followed. TCRdb passed the multiplex PCR reads through MiXCR, listing each CDR3 protein once. This sample yields over a million distinct CDR3 sequences, of which approximately 35% are seen a single time; around 10% belongs to the top ten.

This sequence originates from an adult man with Graves' hyperthyroidism. The chain recombines TRBV7-8 with TRBJ2-7; 9 nucleotides align to TRBD1. Sequences were obtained from peripheral blood or thyroid tissue (not recorded which). DNA for the CDR3: TGTGCCTGGAGTTCATCCGGGACAGGGAGCTACGAGCAGTACTTC. This translates into CAWSSSGTGSYEQYF.